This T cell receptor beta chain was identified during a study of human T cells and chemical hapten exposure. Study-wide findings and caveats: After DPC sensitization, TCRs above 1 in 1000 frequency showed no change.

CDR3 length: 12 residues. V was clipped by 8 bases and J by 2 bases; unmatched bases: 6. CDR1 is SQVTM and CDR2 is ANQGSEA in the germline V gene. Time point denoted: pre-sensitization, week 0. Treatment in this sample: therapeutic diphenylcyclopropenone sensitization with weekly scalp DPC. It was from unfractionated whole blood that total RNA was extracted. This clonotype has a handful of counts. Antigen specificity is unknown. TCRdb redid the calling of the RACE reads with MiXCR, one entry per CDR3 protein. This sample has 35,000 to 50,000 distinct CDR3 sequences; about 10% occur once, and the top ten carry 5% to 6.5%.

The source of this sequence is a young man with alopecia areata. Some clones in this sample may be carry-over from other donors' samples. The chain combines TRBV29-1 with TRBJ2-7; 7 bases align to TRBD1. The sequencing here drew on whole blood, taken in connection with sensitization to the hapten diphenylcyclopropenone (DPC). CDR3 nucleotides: TGCAGCACCCGGGACAGTACCTACGAGCAGTACTTC. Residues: CSTRDSTYEQYF.